The rows below give T cell receptor beta chains drawn from one sample of a study of post-analysis software for immune sequencing data. TCRdb analysed the PCR reads with MiXCR anew, one entry per CDR3 protein. The table shows roughly 800,000 distinct CDR3 sequences, with 30% occurring only once. The sequencing input was blood. Receptors originate from a girl between 10 and 17 years old with multiple sclerosis. The CDR3 runs from the conserved cysteine through the conserved F or W. The D gene is left open where the match is weak. Part of the rows lack a size; the others show once, few, many or a class for expanded clones.

CDR3 protein: CATSDPGTSGRDTQYF
CDR3 DNA: TGTGCCACCAGTGATCCCGGGACTAGCGGGAGAGATACGCAGTATTTT
V gene: TRBV24-1
D gene: TRBD2
clone size: few
J gene: TRBJ2-3

CDR3 protein: CSASAAGTPETQYF
CDR3 DNA: TGCAGTGCTAGCGCGGCAGGGACCCCAGAGACCCAGTACTTC
V gene: TRBV20-1
D gene: -
clone size: -
J gene: TRBJ2-5

CDR3 protein: CATTVGGPSYEQYF
CDR3 DNA: TGTGCCACCACGGTGGGGGGACCGTCCTACGAGCAGTACTTC
V gene: TRBV2
D gene: -
clone size: many
J gene: TRBJ2-7

CDR3 protein: CASSLRQGAQETQYF
CDR3 DNA: TGTGCCAGCAGCTTGCGGCAGGGGGCTCAAGAGACCCAGTACTTC
V gene: TRBV5-4
D gene: TRBD1
clone size: few
J gene: TRBJ2-5

CDR3 protein: CASSLDRGKIYEQFF
CDR3 DNA: TGCGCCAGCAGTTTGGACAGGGGAAAAATCTATGAGCAGTTCTTC
V gene: TRBV5-1
D gene: TRBD1
clone size: -
J gene: TRBJ2-1

CDR3 protein: CASSFPDRGRGDEKLFF
CDR3 DNA: TGTGCCAGCAGCTTTCCGGACAGGGGGCGAGGAGATGAAAAACTGTTTTTT
V gene: TRBV7-2
D gene: TRBD1
clone size: -
J gene: TRBJ1-4

CDR3 protein: CSVDRTGDDGYTF
CDR3 DNA: TGCAGCGTTGACCGGACAGGGGATGATGGCTACACCTTC
V gene: TRBV29-1
D gene: TRBD1
clone size: -
J gene: TRBJ1-2

CDR3 protein: CASSLVGDYGYTF
CDR3 DNA: TGTGCCAGCAGTTTAGTAGGCGACTATGGCTACACCTTC
V gene: TRBV27
D gene: -
clone size: -
J gene: TRBJ1-2

CDR3 protein: CASRHGHLPRDELFF
CDR3 DNA: TGTGCCAGCAGACACGGGCACCTACCCCGGGACGAACTGTTTTTT
V gene: TRBV12-3/TRBV12-4
D gene: -
clone size: few
J gene: TRBJ1-4

CDR3 protein: CASKAGEGLAEVYEQYF
CDR3 DNA: TGTGCCAGCAAAGCGGGAGAGGGACTAGCGGAAGTCTACGAGCAGTACTTC
V gene: TRBV6-6
D gene: TRBD2
clone size: few
J gene: TRBJ2-7

CDR3 protein: CASSSSGGDSNQPQHF
CDR3 DNA: TGTGCCAGCAGTTCCTCAGGGGGAGATAGCAATCAGCCCCAGCATTTT
V gene: TRBV27
D gene: TRBD1
clone size: -
J gene: TRBJ1-5

CDR3 protein: CASSSTTSRGSQFF
CDR3 DNA: TGTGCCAGCAGCTCAACCACCTCGCGGGGATCGCAGTTCTTC
V gene: TRBV7-9
D gene: -
clone size: -
J gene: TRBJ2-1

CDR3 protein: CASSQALDSYEQYF
CDR3 DNA: TGCGCCAGCAGCCAAGCCCTTGATTCCTACGAGCAGTACTTC
V gene: TRBV4-3
D gene: -
clone size: -
J gene: TRBJ2-7

CDR3 protein: CASSLVGRGGTQYF
CDR3 DNA: TGTGCCAGCAGCTTGGTAGGGCGGGGAGGGACCCAGTACTTC
V gene: TRBV5-4
D gene: -
clone size: -
J gene: TRBJ2-5

CDR3 protein: CASSQGQGGRSTYEQYF
CDR3 DNA: TGTGCCAGCAGCCAAGGACAGGGTGGCCGATCTACCTACGAGCAGTACTTC
V gene: TRBV7-2
D gene: TRBD1
clone size: -
J gene: TRBJ2-7

CDR3 protein: CASSPLTHPYNEQFF
CDR3 DNA: TGTGCCAGCAGTCCCCTCACCCACCCCTACAATGAGCAGTTCTTC
V gene: TRBV7-8
D gene: -
clone size: few
J gene: TRBJ2-1

CDR3 protein: CASSLRAGGDEQFF
CDR3 DNA: TGTGCCAGCAGCTTACGCGCGGGGGGCGATGAGCAGTTCTTC
V gene: TRBV7-9
D gene: TRBD2
clone size: few
J gene: TRBJ2-1

CDR3 protein: CASSDPGDEQFF
CDR3 DNA: TGTGCCAGCAGCGACCCGGGGGATGAGCAGTTCTTC
V gene: TRBV9
D gene: -
clone size: few
J gene: TRBJ2-1

CDR3 protein: CASSPARTADYGYTF
CDR3 DNA: TGTGCCAGCAGCCCTGCCCGGACTGCGGACTATGGCTACACCTTC
V gene: TRBV7-9
D gene: -
clone size: -
J gene: TRBJ1-2

CDR3 protein: CSATRTGANSNQPQHF
CDR3 DNA: TGCAGTGCTACCCGGACAGGGGCGAATAGCAATCAGCCCCAGCATTTT
V gene: TRBV20-1
D gene: TRBD1
clone size: few
J gene: TRBJ1-5

CDR3 protein: CSARGIKREIWDNEQFF
CDR3 DNA: TGCAGTGCTAGAGGAATAAAGCGGGAGATTTGGGACAATGAGCAGTTCTTC
V gene: TRBV20-1
D gene: TRBD2
clone size: -
J gene: TRBJ2-1

CDR3 protein: CASKALGVSGDEQFF
CDR3 DNA: TGCGCCAGCAAAGCTTTAGGGGTATCGGGCGATGAGCAGTTCTTC
V gene: TRBV5-1
D gene: -
clone size: few
J gene: TRBJ2-1

CDR3 protein: CASSFAPSGTGMREQYF
CDR3 DNA: TGTGCCAGCAGTTTCGCCCCTTCCGGGACAGGGATGCGCGAGCAGTACTTC
V gene: TRBV12-3/TRBV12-4
D gene: TRBD1
clone size: -
J gene: TRBJ2-7

CDR3 protein: CASSLGVGGLANTQYF
CDR3 DNA: TGTGCCAGCAGCTTAGGGGTCGGAGGGCTGGCAAATACGCAGTATTTT
V gene: TRBV7-2
D gene: -
clone size: -
J gene: TRBJ2-3

CDR3 protein: CASSLFPGLAYNEQFF
CDR3 DNA: TGTGCCAGCAGCTTATTCCCGGGACTAGCATACAATGAGCAGTTCTTC
V gene: TRBV11-2
D gene: TRBD2
clone size: few
J gene: TRBJ2-1

CDR3 protein: CSARDWRGSGSPLHF
CDR3 DNA: TGCAGTGCTAGAGATTGGAGGGGGAGCGGTTCACCCCTCCACTTT
V gene: TRBV20-1
D gene: -
clone size: -
J gene: TRBJ1-6

CDR3 protein: CASSDRLGTEAFF
CDR3 DNA: TGTGCCAGCAGCGACCGCTTGGGCACTGAAGCTTTCTTT
V gene: TRBV12-3/TRBV12-4
D gene: -
clone size: -
J gene: TRBJ1-1

CDR3 protein: CSARAQGAGNIQYF
CDR3 DNA: TGCAGTGCTAGAGCTCAGGGGGCCGGAAACATTCAGTACTTC
V gene: TRBV20-1
D gene: TRBD1
clone size: few
J gene: TRBJ2-4

CDR3 protein: CSAGRGVSRGPQHF
CDR3 DNA: TGCAGTGCAGGAAGAGGAGTGTCGAGGGGGCCCCAGCATTTT
V gene: TRBV20-1
D gene: -
clone size: -
J gene: TRBJ1-5

CDR3 protein: CASNSPRRGGRAYEQYF
CDR3 DNA: TGTGCCAGCAACTCCCCCCGACGTGGCGGGAGGGCTTACGAGCAGTACTTC
V gene: TRBV7-8
D gene: TRBD2
clone size: -
J gene: TRBJ2-7

CDR3 protein: CAISDVPAGDWQYF
CDR3 DNA: TGTGCCATCAGTGACGTGCCCGCAGGGGATTGGCAGTACTTC
V gene: TRBV10-3
D gene: -
clone size: few
J gene: TRBJ2-7

CDR3 protein: CASSPGTGFGEAFF
CDR3 DNA: TGTGCCAGCAGCCCCGGGACAGGTTTCGGTGAAGCTTTCTTT
V gene: TRBV5-6
D gene: TRBD1
clone size: few
J gene: TRBJ1-1

CDR3 protein: CASSSIAGGPLEQFF
CDR3 DNA: TGTGCCAGCAGTTCCATAGCGGGGGGGCCTTTAGAGCAGTTCTTC
V gene: TRBV6-2/TRBV6-3
D gene: TRBD2
clone size: -
J gene: TRBJ2-1

CDR3 protein: CSASRNSNQPQHF
CDR3 DNA: TGCAGTGCTAGCAGGAATAGCAATCAGCCCCAGCATTTT
V gene: TRBV20-1
D gene: -
clone size: few
J gene: TRBJ1-5

CDR3 protein: CASSISGRPYNEQFF
CDR3 DNA: TGTGCCAGCAGCATTAGCGGGAGGCCCTACAATGAGCAGTTCTTC
V gene: TRBV7-2
D gene: TRBD2
clone size: few
J gene: TRBJ2-1

CDR3 protein: CASSPSDGYSYNEQYF
CDR3 DNA: TGTGCCAGTAGTCCATCGGACGGATACTCCTACAATGAGCAGTACTTC
V gene: TRBV19
D gene: -
clone size: few
J gene: TRBJ2-7

CDR3 protein: CSVETGHLNTEAFF
CDR3 DNA: TGCAGCGTTGAAACGGGACACTTGAACACTGAAGCTTTCTTT
V gene: TRBV29-1
D gene: -
clone size: few
J gene: TRBJ1-1

CDR3 protein: CASSLGGVDQPQHF
CDR3 DNA: TGTGCCAGCAGCTTGGGAGGGGTCGATCAGCCCCAGCATTTT
V gene: TRBV5-6
D gene: -
clone size: -
J gene: TRBJ1-5

CDR3 protein: CSVSPRGLDTGELFF
CDR3 DNA: TGCAGCGTGAGCCCCAGGGGGCTTGACACCGGGGAGCTGTTTTTT
V gene: TRBV29-1
D gene: TRBD1
clone size: few
J gene: TRBJ2-2

CDR3 protein: CAISAGTGAQETQYF
CDR3 DNA: TGTGCCATCAGTGCGGGAACAGGGGCCCAAGAGACCCAGTACTTC
V gene: TRBV10-3
D gene: TRBD1
clone size: many
J gene: TRBJ2-5

CDR3 protein: CSARLWNRETQYF
CDR3 DNA: TGCAGTGCTAGACTATGGAATCGCGAGACCCAGTACTTC
V gene: TRBV20-1
D gene: -
clone size: -
J gene: TRBJ2-5